Listed below are T cell receptor beta chains from one sample, sequenced in a study of blood T cell repertoires in COVID-19. The table came from immunoSEQ multiplex PCR; TCRdb's copy has only in-frame clones and leaves some out. The sample consists of 150,000 to 200,000 clones, around 90% of them appearing once. Sample: peripheral blood. Receptors originate from a human donor in a cohort sampled during active COVID-19. The CDR3 runs from the conserved cysteine through the conserved F or W. Each record gives: CDR3 protein, CDR3 DNA, clone size, J gene, V gene, D gene. The D gene is left open where the match is weak. The listing skips clone size in some rows; elsewhere it reads once, few, many or a size class.

CASSTGGDEKLFF | TGTGCCAGTTCGACAGGGGGGGATGAAAAACTGTTTTTT | NA | TRBJ1-4 | TRBV9 | TRBD1
CASSTGGTNTGELFF | TGCGCCAGCAGCACAGGGGGGACGAACACCGGGGAGCTGTTTTTT | NA | TRBJ2-2 | TRBV5-1 | TRBD1
CASSYSRTGSHLSTDTQYF | TGTGCCAGCAGTTACTCCCGGACAGGGAGTCATTTGAGCACAGATACGCAGTATTTT | NA | TRBJ2-3 | TRBV6-2/TRBV6-3 | TRBD1
CASSWGGTEAFF | TGTGCCAGCAGCTGGGGGGGCACTGAAGCTTTCTTT | NA | TRBJ1-1 | TRBV2 | NA
CASSSTGGEQYF | TGTGCCAGCAGCTCGACTGGGGGGGAGCAGTACTTC | NA | TRBJ2-7 | TRBV7-9 | NA
CASSSGTGGGTDTQYF | TGTGCCAGCAGCTCTGGGACAGGGGGGGGCACAGATACGCAGTATTTT | NA | TRBJ2-3 | TRBV11-3 | TRBD1
CASSSVGQLRF | TGTGCCAGCAGCTCCGTCGGACAGCTTCGATTC | NA | TRBJ2-7 | TRBV7-9 | NA
CASSLLAGGPTYEQYF | TGCGCCAGCAGCCTCCTAGCGGGAGGGCCGACCTACGAGCAGTACTTC | NA | TRBJ2-7 | TRBV4-1 | TRBD2
CASSADRGKNQPQHF | TGTGCCAGCAGCGCTGACAGGGGTAAGAATCAGCCCCAGCATTTT | NA | TRBJ1-5 | TRBV2 | TRBD1
CSVRLTGNTEAFF | TGCAGCGTCCGGCTCACAGGGAACACTGAAGCTTTCTTT | NA | TRBJ1-1 | TRBV29-1 | NA
CASRQGVQGYGYTF | TGTGCCAGCCGTCAAGGGGTTCAGGGCTATGGCTACACCTTC | NA | TRBJ1-2 | TRBV28 | NA
CASRTGTGDQPQHF | TGTGCCAGTAGGACCGGGACAGGGGATCAACCCCAGCATTTT | NA | TRBJ1-5 | TRBV19 | TRBD1
CATSKSGGSYEQYF | TGTGCCACCAGTAAATCAGGGGGCTCCTACGAGCAGTACTTC | NA | TRBJ2-7 | TRBV24-1 | TRBD1
CASSPGLATPDTQYF | TGTGCCAGCAGCCCAGGACTAGCTACGCCAGATACGCAGTATTTT | NA | TRBJ2-3 | TRBV13 | TRBD2
CASSSDRALQETQYF | TGTGCCAGCAGTTCGGACAGGGCCCTCCAAGAGACCCAGTACTTC | NA | TRBJ2-5 | TRBV28 | TRBD1
CASSSTGANTIYF | TGTGCCAGCAGCTCCACAGGGGCAAACACCATATATTTT | once | TRBJ1-3 | TRBV7-2 | TRBD1
CASSLQLNYGYTF | TGTGCCAGCAGCTTACAGTTAAACTATGGCTACACCTTC | NA | TRBJ1-2 | TRBV5-6 | NA
CASSLTGATNEKLFF | TGTGCCAGCAGCCTGACAGGAGCAACTAATGAAAAACTGTTTTTT | NA | TRBJ1-4 | TRBV7-9 | NA
CSVEGTGAYYGYTF | TGCAGCGTTGAGGGGACAGGGGCGTACTATGGCTACACCTTC | NA | TRBJ1-2 | TRBV29-1 | TRBD1
CASSQEGQGYEQYF | TGTGCCAGCAGCCAAGAGGGACAGGGCTACGAACAGTACTTC | NA | TRBJ2-7 | TRBV4-2 | TRBD1
CSVGFRGGTGRSDTQYF | TGCAGCGTTGGGTTCAGAGGGGGAACAGGGCGTTCGGATACGCAGTATTTT | NA | TRBJ2-3 | TRBV29-1 | NA
CASSKDGATNEKLFF | TGTGCCAGCAGCAAGGACGGGGCAACTAATGAAAAACTGTTTTTT | NA | TRBJ1-4 | TRBV9 | NA
CASSVGLTSTDTQYF | TGTGCCAGCAGCGTAGGACTCACTAGCACAGATACGCAGTATTTT | NA | TRBJ2-3 | TRBV9 | NA
CASSRSSGGRGYGYTF | TGTGCCAGTAGTAGAAGCTCAGGGGGAAGGGGCTATGGCTACACCTTC | NA | TRBJ1-2 | TRBV19 | TRBD1
CASSEVRGPSGGELFF | TGTGCCAGCAGTGAAGTGAGGGGGCCGTCGGGCGGGGAGCTGTTTTTT | NA | TRBJ2-2 | TRBV2 | TRBD1
CASSDSGASTDTQYF | TGTGCCAGCAGTGACTCGGGGGCTAGCACAGATACGCAGTATTTT | NA | TRBJ2-3 | TRBV6-4 | NA
CASSPRPPGTSPYNEQFF | TGTGCCAGCAGTCCTCGGCCCCCCGGGACTAGCCCCTACAATGAGCAGTTCTTC | NA | TRBJ2-1 | TRBV28 | TRBD2
CASSLDQGGHQYF | TGTGCCAGCAGCTTAGATCAAGGGGGTCACCAGTACTTC | NA | TRBJ2-5 | TRBV11-2 | NA
CASSSYGQGGVEQYF | TGTGCCAGCAGCTCTTACGGACAGGGGGGGGTCGAGCAGTACTTC | once | TRBJ2-7 | TRBV11-2 | TRBD1
CASSAGTEAFF | TGTGCCAGCAGCGCCGGGACAGAAGCTTTCTTT | NA | TRBJ1-1 | TRBV7-9 | NA
CASSQGPSGNGELFF | TGCGCCAGCAGCCAAGGCCCTAGCGGTAACGGGGAGCTGTTTTTT | NA | TRBJ2-2 | TRBV4-1 | TRBD2
CASRQDMNTEAFF | TGTGCCAGCAGGCAGGATATGAACACTGAAGCTTTCTTT | NA | TRBJ1-1 | TRBV6-6 | NA
CASSLGQILYEQYF | TGTGCCAGCAGCTTGGGGCAGATCTTATACGAGCAGTACTTC | once | TRBJ2-7 | TRBV7-2 | NA
CASSQDRGLEQYF | TGCGCCAGCAGCCAAGATCGGGGTCTCGAGCAGTACTTC | NA | TRBJ2-7 | TRBV4-3 | NA
CASSYPSSYEQYF | TGTGCCAGCAGTTACCCGAGCTCCTACGAGCAGTACTTC | NA | TRBJ2-7 | TRBV5-4 | NA
CASSAISGTVYGYTF | TGTGCCAGCAGCGCCATTTCTGGGACAGTCTATGGCTACACCTTC | NA | TRBJ1-2 | TRBV9 | TRBD1
CASSMRVGRDTEAFF | TGTGCCAGCAGTATGCGGGTTGGGAGGGACACTGAAGCTTTCTTT | NA | TRBJ1-1 | TRBV27 | NA
CATRGREPQHF | TGTGCCACCCGGGGTAGGGAGCCCCAGCATTTT | few | TRBJ1-5 | TRBV28 | NA
CASSPDWDTGELFF | TGTGCCAGCAGCCCGGACTGGGACACCGGGGAGCTGTTTTTT | NA | TRBJ2-2 | TRBV4-2 | NA